This is a list of T cell receptor beta chains from one sample in a study of blood T cell repertoires in COVID-19. Profiled with immunoSEQ multiplex PCR; TCRdb holds only in-frame clones, not every one. Altogether around 240,000 clones are present, roughly 81% being singletons, with the ten largest covering around 0.98%. The sequenced material came from peripheral blood. Source of these receptors: a middle-aged man with acute or convalescent COVID-19. Each CDR3 is given with its conserved first and last residue. The D gene is left open where the match is weak. Clone sizes are given selectively: once, few, many, or a class where the clone is expanded.

CDR3 protein: CASRQRTAASRNSPLHF
CDR3 DNA: TGTGCCAGCAGACAAAGGACAGCTGCGTCAAGGAATTCACCCCTCCACTTT
V gene: TRBV25-1
D gene: -
clone size: -
J gene: TRBJ1-6

CDR3 protein: CASSPPGGQPQHF
CDR3 DNA: TGTGCCAGCTCACCACCGGGGGGTCAGCCCCAGCATTTT
V gene: TRBV18
D gene: -
clone size: -
J gene: TRBJ1-5

CDR3 protein: CASSSAANVGELFF
CDR3 DNA: TGTGCCAGCAGCTCGGCGGCGAATGTCGGGGAGCTGTTTTTT
V gene: TRBV11-2
D gene: -
clone size: -
J gene: TRBJ2-2

CDR3 protein: CASSSGGDQGNSPLHF
CDR3 DNA: TGTGCCAGCAGCTCCGGGGGGGATCAAGGAAATTCACCCCTCCACTTT
V gene: TRBV5-6
D gene: -
clone size: -
J gene: TRBJ1-6

CDR3 protein: CASSRQGAQPQHF
CDR3 DNA: TGTGCCAGCAGTAGACAGGGGGCGCAGCCCCAGCATTTT
V gene: TRBV6-5
D gene: TRBD1
clone size: -
J gene: TRBJ1-5

CDR3 protein: CASSLSRDIHYGYTF
CDR3 DNA: TGTGCCAGCAGCTTGAGCCGGGACATTCACTATGGCTACACCTTC
V gene: TRBV5-4
D gene: -
clone size: -
J gene: TRBJ1-2

CDR3 protein: CASSVTGGNTEAFF
CDR3 DNA: TGCGCCAGCAGTGTGACAGGGGGGAACACTGAAGCTTTCTTT
V gene: TRBV5-1
D gene: TRBD1
clone size: -
J gene: TRBJ1-1

CDR3 protein: CASSSDSPWVEQYF
CDR3 DNA: TGTGCCAGCAGCTCGGACAGCCCCTGGGTTGAGCAGTACTTC
V gene: TRBV5-4
D gene: -
clone size: -
J gene: TRBJ2-7

CDR3 protein: CATGDLSSYNSPLHF
CDR3 DNA: TGTGCCACAGGGGACCTAAGCTCCTATAATTCACCCCTCCACTTT
V gene: TRBV10-3
D gene: -
clone size: -
J gene: TRBJ1-6

CDR3 protein: CASSYTGGKGGYTF
CDR3 DNA: TGCGCCAGCAGCTATACAGGGGGGAAGGGAGGCTACACCTTC
V gene: TRBV5-1
D gene: TRBD1
clone size: -
J gene: TRBJ1-2

CDR3 protein: CASSERGIQPQHF
CDR3 DNA: TGTGCCAGCAGTGAAAGGGGGATACAGCCCCAGCATTTT
V gene: TRBV6-1
D gene: -
clone size: few
J gene: TRBJ1-5

CDR3 protein: CASSLGQGSNYGYTF
CDR3 DNA: TGTGCCAGCAGCTTAGGACAGGGGTCTAACTATGGCTACACCTTC
V gene: TRBV7-9
D gene: TRBD1
clone size: few
J gene: TRBJ1-2

CDR3 protein: CSVSYRGDTEAFF
CDR3 DNA: TGCAGCGTCTCGTACAGGGGCGACACTGAAGCTTTCTTT
V gene: TRBV29-1
D gene: TRBD1
clone size: -
J gene: TRBJ1-1

CDR3 protein: CASSYSGQGSSVYGYTF
CDR3 DNA: TGTGCCAGCAGTTACTCGGGACAGGGGTCGTCTGTCTATGGCTACACCTTC
V gene: TRBV6-2/TRBV6-3
D gene: TRBD1
clone size: -
J gene: TRBJ1-2

CDR3 protein: CASSWTSGNTGELFF
CDR3 DNA: TGCGCCAGCAGCTGGACTAGCGGGAACACCGGGGAGCTGTTTTTT
V gene: TRBV5-1
D gene: TRBD2
clone size: -
J gene: TRBJ2-2

CDR3 protein: CATSDASRGSSYNEQFF
CDR3 DNA: TGTGCCACCAGTGATGCTTCGCGGGGGAGCTCCTACAATGAGCAGTTCTTC
V gene: TRBV24-1
D gene: TRBD2
clone size: -
J gene: TRBJ2-1

CDR3 protein: CASGQGDTQYF
CDR3 DNA: TGTGCCAGCGGACAGGGAGATACGCAGTATTTT
V gene: TRBV11-3
D gene: TRBD1
clone size: -
J gene: TRBJ2-3

CDR3 protein: CSVLYSSSTDTQYF
CDR3 DNA: TGCAGCGTCTTGTATTCCTCTAGCACAGATACGCAGTATTTT
V gene: TRBV29-1
D gene: -
clone size: -
J gene: TRBJ2-3

CDR3 protein: CASSLLDRSYEQYF
CDR3 DNA: TGTGCCAGCAGTTTATTGGACAGATCCTACGAGCAGTACTTC
V gene: TRBV28
D gene: -
clone size: -
J gene: TRBJ2-7

CDR3 protein: CASSPGPTRTGFSGYTF
CDR3 DNA: TGTGCCAGCTCACCTGGACCTACTAGGACAGGGTTCTCTGGCTACACCTTC
V gene: TRBV18
D gene: TRBD1
clone size: -
J gene: TRBJ1-2

CDR3 protein: CASGDRAGNTIYF
CDR3 DNA: TGTGCCAGCGGGGACAGGGCTGGAAACACCATATATTTT
V gene: TRBV19
D gene: TRBD1
clone size: few
J gene: TRBJ1-3

CDR3 protein: CASSPQGGQGGHEQYF
CDR3 DNA: TGTGCCAGCAGCCCCCAGGGGGGACAGGGGGGCCACGAGCAGTACTTC
V gene: TRBV9
D gene: TRBD1
clone size: -
J gene: TRBJ2-7

CDR3 protein: CASSSGKNTEAFF
CDR3 DNA: TGTGCCAGCAGTTCAGGGAAAAACACTGAAGCTTTCTTT
V gene: TRBV28
D gene: -
clone size: -
J gene: TRBJ1-1

CDR3 protein: CASSLLGRDGYTF
CDR3 DNA: TGTGCCAGCAGCTTATTGGGCAGGGATGGCTACACCTTC
V gene: TRBV7-2
D gene: -
clone size: few
J gene: TRBJ1-2

CDR3 protein: CASSPRGTGNTEAFF
CDR3 DNA: TGTGCCAGCTCCCCCCGGGGGACAGGGAACACTGAAGCTTTCTTT
V gene: TRBV18
D gene: TRBD1
clone size: once
J gene: TRBJ1-1

CDR3 protein: CASSLDGTGPNQPQHF
CDR3 DNA: TGCGCCAGCAGCTTGGATGGGACAGGGCCTAATCAGCCCCAGCATTTT
V gene: TRBV5-1
D gene: TRBD1
clone size: -
J gene: TRBJ1-5

CDR3 protein: CASSQDYYSNQPQHF
CDR3 DNA: TGTGCCAGCAGCCAAGATTACTATAGCAATCAGCCCCAGCATTTT
V gene: TRBV3-1/TRBV3-2
D gene: -
clone size: few
J gene: TRBJ1-5

CDR3 protein: CASSADMNTEAFF
CDR3 DNA: TGTGCCAGCAGCGCAGACATGAACACTGAAGCTTTCTTT
V gene: TRBV12-3/TRBV12-4
D gene: -
clone size: -
J gene: TRBJ1-1

CDR3 protein: CASSPGEALYGYTF
CDR3 DNA: TGTGCCAGCTCACCCGGCGAGGCCCTCTATGGCTACACCTTC
V gene: TRBV18
D gene: -
clone size: -
J gene: TRBJ1-2

CDR3 protein: CASSFTGGAYVLTF
CDR3 DNA: TGTGCCAGCAGCTTTACAGGGGGCGCTTACGTCCTGACTTTC
V gene: TRBV7-9
D gene: TRBD1
clone size: -
J gene: TRBJ2-6

CDR3 protein: CASSFGTGTISGLGYTF
CDR3 DNA: TGTGCCAGCAGCTTTGGGACAGGGACCATTTCGGGCCTCGGCTACACCTTC
V gene: TRBV7-8
D gene: TRBD1
clone size: -
J gene: TRBJ1-2

CDR3 protein: CASSVEVTRGYNEQFF
CDR3 DNA: TGTGCCAGCAGCGTAGAGGTTACCAGGGGCTACAATGAGCAGTTCTTC
V gene: TRBV9
D gene: -
clone size: -
J gene: TRBJ2-1

CDR3 protein: CASSEKGGIKSYNSPLHF
CDR3 DNA: TGTGCCAGCAGTGAAAAGGGGGGGATCAAATCCTATAATTCACCCCTCCACTTT
V gene: TRBV6-1
D gene: -
clone size: -
J gene: TRBJ1-6

CDR3 protein: CASTPRDRASRELFF
CDR3 DNA: TGTGCCAGCACCCCCCGGGACAGGGCCTCCCGGGAGCTGTTTTTT
V gene: TRBV6-1
D gene: TRBD1
clone size: -
J gene: TRBJ2-2

CDR3 protein: CASSLGQGAHQPQHF
CDR3 DNA: TGTGCCAGCTCGCTGGGACAGGGGGCTCATCAGCCCCAGCATTTT
V gene: TRBV18
D gene: TRBD1
clone size: once
J gene: TRBJ1-5

CDR3 protein: CASSRLGAGVFYNEQFF
CDR3 DNA: TGTGCCAGCAGTAGGTTAGGGGCGGGGGTATTTTACAATGAGCAGTTCTTC
V gene: TRBV27
D gene: TRBD2
clone size: -
J gene: TRBJ2-1

CDR3 protein: CASSAAGTANYGYTF
CDR3 DNA: TGTGCCAGCAGCGCAGCCGGGACAGCTAACTATGGCTACACCTTC
V gene: TRBV9
D gene: TRBD1
clone size: -
J gene: TRBJ1-2

CDR3 protein: CASSRGLAGQTQYF
CDR3 DNA: TGTGCCAGCAGCCGGGGACTAGCGGGCCAAACGCAGTATTTT
V gene: TRBV6-5
D gene: TRBD2
clone size: -
J gene: TRBJ2-3

CDR3 protein: CASSSRGTGNTIYF
CDR3 DNA: TGTGCCAGCAGTTCACGGGGGACTGGAAACACCATATATTTT
V gene: TRBV6-6
D gene: -
clone size: -
J gene: TRBJ1-3

CDR3 protein: CASSLKGEAFF
CDR3 DNA: TGTGCCAGCAGTTTAAAGGGGGAAGCTTTCTTT
V gene: TRBV27
D gene: -
clone size: -
J gene: TRBJ1-1

CDR3 protein: CATSRSRGTDANYGYTF
CDR3 DNA: TGTGCCACCAGCAGATCCCGGGGGACGGATGCTAACTATGGCTACACCTTC
V gene: TRBV15
D gene: -
clone size: -
J gene: TRBJ1-2

CDR3 protein: CASSRGEEDQPQHF
CDR3 DNA: TGTGCCAGCAGCCGAGGGGAGGAGGATCAGCCCCAGCATTTT
V gene: TRBV4-2
D gene: -
clone size: -
J gene: TRBJ1-5

CDR3 protein: CASIDGSDSNQPQHF
CDR3 DNA: TGTGCCAGCATCGACGGGAGCGATAGCAATCAGCCCCAGCATTTT
V gene: TRBV6-5
D gene: -
clone size: -
J gene: TRBJ1-5

CDR3 protein: CASSQDTGLGNTEAFF
CDR3 DNA: TGCGCCAGCAGCCAAGATACGGGGTTGGGGAACACTGAAGCTTTCTTT
V gene: TRBV4-3
D gene: -
clone size: -
J gene: TRBJ1-1

CDR3 protein: CAISAGVGAFF
CDR3 DNA: TGTGCCATTTCCGCAGGGGTAGGGGCTTTCTTT
V gene: TRBV10-3
D gene: -
clone size: few
J gene: TRBJ1-1

CDR3 protein: CASSSRPTSSYEQYF
CDR3 DNA: TGTGCCAGCAGCTCCCGACCGACAAGCTCCTACGAGCAGTACTTC
V gene: TRBV5-8
D gene: -
clone size: -
J gene: TRBJ2-7

CDR3 protein: CASSPVLTGGSGELFF
CDR3 DNA: TGTGCCAGCTCACCAGTTTTAACAGGGGGATCCGGGGAGCTGTTTTTT
V gene: TRBV18
D gene: TRBD1
clone size: -
J gene: TRBJ2-2

CDR3 protein: CASSLGQVDGNTIYF
CDR3 DNA: TGTGCCAGCTCCCTAGGACAGGTCGATGGAAACACCATATATTTT
V gene: TRBV18
D gene: TRBD1
clone size: -
J gene: TRBJ1-3

CDR3 protein: CASSLAETQYF
CDR3 DNA: TGTGCCAGCAGCTTAGCAGAGACCCAGTACTTC
V gene: TRBV5-8
D gene: -
clone size: -
J gene: TRBJ2-5

CDR3 protein: CASSLVTGALSTDTQYF
CDR3 DNA: TGTGCCAGCAGCTTGGTCACAGGAGCGCTAAGCACAGATACGCAGTATTTT
V gene: TRBV5-6
D gene: -
clone size: -
J gene: TRBJ2-3

CDR3 protein: CSVGSPGPSGANVLTF
CDR3 DNA: TGCAGCGTCGGATCCCCGGGTCCTTCTGGGGCCAACGTCCTGACTTTC
V gene: TRBV29-1
D gene: -
clone size: -
J gene: TRBJ2-6

CDR3 protein: CSAPERGGLGYTF
CDR3 DNA: TGCAGCGCCCCTGAGCGGGGGGGGCTTGGCTACACCTTC
V gene: TRBV29-1
D gene: -
clone size: -
J gene: TRBJ1-2

CDR3 protein: CASSYRVAGNTIYF
CDR3 DNA: TGTGCCAGCAGTTACCGGGTAGCCGGAAACACCATATATTTT
V gene: TRBV6-5
D gene: -
clone size: -
J gene: TRBJ1-3

CDR3 protein: CASSQGSGDYGYTF
CDR3 DNA: TGTGCCAGCAGTCAGGGGTCGGGTGACTATGGCTACACCTTC
V gene: TRBV6-5
D gene: -
clone size: -
J gene: TRBJ1-2

CDR3 protein: CASSDRANEQFF
CDR3 DNA: TGTGCCAGCAGTGACAGGGCGAATGAGCAGTTCTTC
V gene: TRBV6-1
D gene: -
clone size: once
J gene: TRBJ2-1

CDR3 protein: CASSLGPRETQYF
CDR3 DNA: TGTGCCAGCAGTTTAGGTCCCCGGGAGACCCAGTACTTC
V gene: TRBV12-3/TRBV12-4
D gene: -
clone size: -
J gene: TRBJ2-5

CDR3 protein: CASSVGTDDNSPLHF
CDR3 DNA: TGTGCCAGCAGCGTAGGGACAGACGATAATTCACCCCTCCACTTT
V gene: TRBV2
D gene: TRBD1
clone size: -
J gene: TRBJ1-6

CDR3 protein: CASGGTGPSNTGELFF
CDR3 DNA: TGTGCCAGTGGGGGGACAGGGCCCTCTAACACCGGGGAGCTGTTTTTT
V gene: TRBV19
D gene: TRBD1
clone size: few
J gene: TRBJ2-2